This T cell receptor (beta chain) originates from a study of T cell changes during pregnancy in multiple sclerosis. CDR1 and CDR2 from the germline V gene are PRHDT and FYEKMQ (reference sequence). The V end lost 5 bases, the J end lost 3 bases, and 14 bases lay between the germline ends. This CDR3 comprises 16 residues. The data were produced by immunoSEQ multiplex PCR, yet TCRdb's version contains in-frame clones alone and is incomplete. The data show about 39,000 clones, around 93% seen once. Sequenced material: CD4+ T cells from peripheral blood mononuclear cells, taken in the first trimester of pregnancy. The chain links TRBV13 to TRBJ1-6; D is perhaps TRBD1 (6 bases). This sequence was found in a female donor with multiple sclerosis, enrolled in a pregnancy study. CDR3 region: CASSLRTVDYNSPLHF. DNA for the CDR3: TGTGCCAGCAGCCTTCGGACAGTGGACTATAATTCACCCCTCCACTTT. Full variable domain (rest looked up from reference TRBV13 and TRBJ1-6): AAGVIQSPRHLIKEKRETATLKCYPIPRHDTVYWYQQGPGQDPQFLISFYEKMQSDKGSIPDRFSAQQFSDYHSELNMSSLELGDSALYFCASSLRTVDYNSPLHFGNGTRLTVT.